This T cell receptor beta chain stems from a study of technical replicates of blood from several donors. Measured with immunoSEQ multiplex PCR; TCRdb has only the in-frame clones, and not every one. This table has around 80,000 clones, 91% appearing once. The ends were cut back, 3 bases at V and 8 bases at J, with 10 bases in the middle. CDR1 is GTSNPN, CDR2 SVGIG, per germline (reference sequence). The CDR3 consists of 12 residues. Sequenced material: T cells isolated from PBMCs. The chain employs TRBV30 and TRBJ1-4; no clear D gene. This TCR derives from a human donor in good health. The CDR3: CAWSPGPEKLFF. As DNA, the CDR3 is TGTGCCTGGAGCCCGGGTCCGGAAAAACTGTTTTTT.